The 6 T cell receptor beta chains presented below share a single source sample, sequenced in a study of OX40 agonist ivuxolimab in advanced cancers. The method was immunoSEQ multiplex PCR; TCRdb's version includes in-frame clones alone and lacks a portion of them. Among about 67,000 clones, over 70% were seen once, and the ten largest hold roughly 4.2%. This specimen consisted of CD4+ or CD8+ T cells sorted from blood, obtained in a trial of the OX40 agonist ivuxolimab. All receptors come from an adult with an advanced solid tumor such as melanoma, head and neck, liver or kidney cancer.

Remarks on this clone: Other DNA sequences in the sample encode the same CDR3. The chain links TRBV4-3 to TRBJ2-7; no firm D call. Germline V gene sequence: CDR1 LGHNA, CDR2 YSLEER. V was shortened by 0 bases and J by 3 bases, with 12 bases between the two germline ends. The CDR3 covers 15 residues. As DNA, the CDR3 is TGCGCCAGCAGCCAAGAATTGGTAGGAGTCTACGAGCAGTACTTC. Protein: CASSQELVGVYEQYF.

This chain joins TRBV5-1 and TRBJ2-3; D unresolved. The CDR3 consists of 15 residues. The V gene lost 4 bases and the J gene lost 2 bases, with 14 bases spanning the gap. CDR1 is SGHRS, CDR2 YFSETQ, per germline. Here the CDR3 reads CASSQEQVSTDTQYF. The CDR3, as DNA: TGCGCCAGCAGCCAGGAGCAGGTTTCCACAGATACGCAGTATTTT.

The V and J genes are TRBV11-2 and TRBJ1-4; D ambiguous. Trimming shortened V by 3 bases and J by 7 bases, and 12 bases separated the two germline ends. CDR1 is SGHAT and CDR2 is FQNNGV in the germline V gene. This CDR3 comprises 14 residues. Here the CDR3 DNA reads TGTGCCAGCAGCTTTACCGGGAGCTTTGAAAAACTGTTTTTT. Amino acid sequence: CASSFTGSFEKLFF.

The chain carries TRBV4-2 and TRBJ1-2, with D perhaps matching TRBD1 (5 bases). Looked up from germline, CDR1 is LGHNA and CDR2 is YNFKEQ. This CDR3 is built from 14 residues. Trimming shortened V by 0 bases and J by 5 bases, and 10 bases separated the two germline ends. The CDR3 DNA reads TGTGCCAGCAGCCAAGACGACAGAGGGTATGGCTACACCTTC. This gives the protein CASSQDDRGYGYTF.

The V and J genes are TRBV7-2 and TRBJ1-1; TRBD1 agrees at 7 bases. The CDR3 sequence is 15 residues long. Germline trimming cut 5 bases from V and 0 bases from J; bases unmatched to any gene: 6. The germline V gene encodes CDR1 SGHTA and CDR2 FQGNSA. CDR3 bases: TGTGCCAGCAGCCCACAGGGGCTCCTGAACACTGAAGCTTTCTTT. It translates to CASSPQGLLNTEAFF.

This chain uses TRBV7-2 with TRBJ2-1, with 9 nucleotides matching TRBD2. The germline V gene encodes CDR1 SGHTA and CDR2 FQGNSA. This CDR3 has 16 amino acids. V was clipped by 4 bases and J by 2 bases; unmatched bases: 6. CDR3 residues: CASSSTKRGAYNEQFF. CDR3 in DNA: TGTGCCAGCAGCTCGACAAAGCGGGGGGCCTACAATGAGCAGTTCTTC.